This T cell receptor (beta chain) comes out of a study of T cells in Graves' hyperthyroidism and ophthalmopathy. Study-wide results and caveats: Blood also showed most of the thyroid clonotypes that were expanded above 0.001.

With duration under 3 months, ophthalmopathy was active: Clinical Activity Score at least 3, NOSPECS at least 4. Amplified regions were TCR beta CDR3 sequences from RNA transcripts. The primer set for the first-round RT-PCR of the TCR CDR3 was HTBI. TCRdb ran MiXCR on the multiplex PCR reads and lists one entry per CDR3 protein. Altogether around 610,000 distinct CDR3 sequences are present, about 14% being singletons, with the ten largest covering around 4.1%. As to this clonotype: Its antigen is not known.

The CDR3 has 14 residues. The germline CDR1 and CDR2 sequences are SGHRS and YFSETQ. The germline V and J ends were trimmed by 2 bases and 0 bases, with 6 bases remaining between them. This chain links TRBV5-1 with TRBJ1-3; D is unclear. The sequencing input was blood. The clonotype comes from a middle-aged woman with Graves' ophthalmopathy. The CDR3 coding sequence is TGCGCCAGCAGCTTATCCTTCTCTGGAAACACCATATATTTT. Its protein is CASSLSFSGNTIYF.